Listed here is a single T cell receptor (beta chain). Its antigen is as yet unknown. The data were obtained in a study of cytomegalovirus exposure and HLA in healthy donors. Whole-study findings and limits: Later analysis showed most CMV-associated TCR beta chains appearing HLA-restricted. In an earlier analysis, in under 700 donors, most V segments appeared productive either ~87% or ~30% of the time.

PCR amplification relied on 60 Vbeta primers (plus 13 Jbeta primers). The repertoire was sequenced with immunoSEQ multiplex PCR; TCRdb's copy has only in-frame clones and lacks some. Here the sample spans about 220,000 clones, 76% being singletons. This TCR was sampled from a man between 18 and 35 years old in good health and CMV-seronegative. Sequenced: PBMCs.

CDR3 loop: CASSSKDSEQFF. The CDR3 DNA reads TGTGCCAGCAGTTCCAAGGACAGTGAGCAGTTCTTC. This chain links TRBV28 with TRBJ2-1; D possibly corresponds to TRBD1 (6 bases). Looked up from germline, CDR1 is MDHEN and CDR2 is SYDVKM. V was cut by 4 bases and J by 9 bases, with 10 bases left in between. The CDR3 has 12 amino acids.